This TCR beta chain was recorded in a study of CXCR3-negative and CXCR3-positive naive CD8 T cells. Study-wide background: Overall TRB read output was about 140 million, and each library contained about 1.5 +/- 0.3 million reads.

Concerning this clonotype: What it binds is not known.

Triplicate sorts of around 300,000 cells per CD8+ subset. Those CD8+ T cells considered naive were CD45RO-CCR7+CD27+CD95-. The study's findings and limits: CXCR3-positive naive cells had more hydrophobic TRB CDR3s than CXCR3-negative naive cells. Whereas memory cells differed, naive CXCR3-negative and CXCR3-positive cells shared similar TRBV-TRBJ usage.

The TRB cDNA libraries were prepared by 5' RACE with UMI labels. TCRdb re-called the 5' RACE reads and catalogs CDR3 proteins one per entry, DNA excluded. The sample table sets out about 94,000 distinct CDR3 sequences. The CDR3 extends over 19 amino acids. Germline loops: CDR1 SNHLY, CDR2 FYNNEI. This TCR came from a human donor in good health. Some clones in this sample may be carry-over from other donors' samples. The J gene is TRBJ2-7, the V gene TRBV2. The sample comprised naive CXCR3+ CD8+ T cells from blood. Stated subset: CD45RO-CCR7+CD27+CD95- naive CD8+ T cells expressing CXCR3 (TNR3+). CDR3 region: CASSEGWYVAQKSSYEQYF. The full variable domain, completed using reference TRBV2 and TRBJ2-7, is EPEVTQTPSHQVTQMGQEVILRCVPISNHLYFYWYRQILGQKVEFLVSFYNNEISEKSEIFDDQFSVERPDGSNFTLKIRSTKLEDSAMYFCASSEGWYVAQKSSYEQYFGPGTRLTVT.